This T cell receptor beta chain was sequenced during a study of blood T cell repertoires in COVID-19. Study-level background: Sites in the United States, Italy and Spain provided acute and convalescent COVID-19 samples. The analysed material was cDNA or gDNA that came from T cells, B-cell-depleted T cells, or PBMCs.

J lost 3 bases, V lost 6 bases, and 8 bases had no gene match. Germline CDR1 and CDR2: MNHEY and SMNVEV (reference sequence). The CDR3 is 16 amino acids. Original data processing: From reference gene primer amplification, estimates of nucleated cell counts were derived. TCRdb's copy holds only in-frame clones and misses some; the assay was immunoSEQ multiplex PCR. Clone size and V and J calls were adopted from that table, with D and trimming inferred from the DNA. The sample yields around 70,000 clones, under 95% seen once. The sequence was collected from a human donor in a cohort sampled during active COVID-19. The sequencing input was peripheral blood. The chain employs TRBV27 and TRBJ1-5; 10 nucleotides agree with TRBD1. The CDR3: CASRYEGTGANQPQHF. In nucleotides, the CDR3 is TGTGCCAGCAGATATGAAGGGACAGGGGCCAATCAGCCCCAGCATTTT.